The clone carrying this T cell receptor (delta chain) is judged medium-sized. TCRdb fed the RT-PCR reads into CATT to redo clone calling. The sample yields over 2,500 delta-chain clones, just under 2% seen once. The V gene's germline CDR1 is GEAIGNYY and CDR2 EKD. V shed 3 bases and J 0 bases; nucleotides not matched to a gene: 8. This CDR3 is 16 amino acids long. The data were taken from a study of gamma-delta T cells after stem cell transplantation. The gene calls are TRDV2 and TRDJ1; TRDD3 matches 8 bases. The TCR was taken from a human donor. It is not recorded whose cells these are; they may come from a transplant donor. The sample comprised gamma-delta T cells. The CDR3 protein is CACDPLTGGNTDKLIF. CDR3 DNA sequence: TGTGCCTGTGACCCCCTTACTGGGGGTAACACCGATAAACTCATCTTT.